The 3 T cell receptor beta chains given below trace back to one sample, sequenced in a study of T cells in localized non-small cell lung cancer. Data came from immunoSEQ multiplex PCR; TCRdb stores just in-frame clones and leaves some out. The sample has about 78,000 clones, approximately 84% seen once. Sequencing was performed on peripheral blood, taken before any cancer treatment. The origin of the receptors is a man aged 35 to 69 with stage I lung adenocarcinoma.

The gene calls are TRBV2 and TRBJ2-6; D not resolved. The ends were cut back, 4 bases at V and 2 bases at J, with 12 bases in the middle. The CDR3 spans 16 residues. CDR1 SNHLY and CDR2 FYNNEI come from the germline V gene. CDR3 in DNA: TGTGCCAGCAGTGTGAGGCAATCCCCTGGGGCCAACGTCCTGACTTTC. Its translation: CASSVRQSPGANVLTF.

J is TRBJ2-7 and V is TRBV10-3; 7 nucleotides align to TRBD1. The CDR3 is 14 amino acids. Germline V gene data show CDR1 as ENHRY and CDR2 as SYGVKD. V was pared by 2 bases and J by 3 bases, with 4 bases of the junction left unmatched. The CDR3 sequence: CAISERGQNYEQYF. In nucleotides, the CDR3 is TGTGCCATCAGTGAGAGGGGACAGAACTACGAGCAGTACTTC.

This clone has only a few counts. CDR3 protein: CASSMRGSNYGYTF. The CDR3 nucleotides read TGTGCCAGTAGTATGAGGGGCTCTAACTATGGCTACACCTTC. This chain uses TRBV19 with TRBJ1-2, with D possibly TRBD1 on 5 matching bases. V gave up 3 bases and J gave up 0 bases, with 8 bases separating them. The CDR3 is 14 amino acids. Germline V CDR1 and CDR2: LNHDA, SQIVND (reference sequence).